The present T cell receptor (beta chain) was sequenced within a study of CD8 T cells in ankylosing spondylitis. General study findings and limits: Within ankylosing spondylitis blood, a TCR beta motif made up of under 10 highly homologous variants appeared to be characteristic. Those disease-linked clones were CD8+; they were also relatively rare in peripheral blood. Reactive arthritis synovial fluid and blood were previously reported to contain some motif variants.

V dropped 3 bases and J dropped 6; count of bases not matched to a gene: 8. Germline CDR1 SGHAT, CDR2 FQNNGV. There are 16 residues in the CDR3. With regard to this clonotype: Its antigen is unknown.

Researchers built TCR beta libraries using quantitative 5'-RACE with molecular barcodes. TCRdb re-called the 5' RACE reads with MiXCR, one entry per CDR3 protein. The repertoire holds approximately 240,000 distinct CDR3 sequences, more than 20% seen once, with more than 0.6% in the top ten. Sequenced sample: blood, either unsorted or a sorted T cell fraction (not recorded which). This rearrangement joins TRBV11-2 to TRBJ2-1; TRBD1 matches at 10 bases. This TCR came from a male donor with ankylosing spondylitis or in good health (not recorded which). The CDR3 coding sequence is TGTGCCAGCAGCTTGCCGGGACAGGGGAGAGTCAATGAGCAGTTCTTC. Encoded protein: CASSLPGQGRVNEQFF.